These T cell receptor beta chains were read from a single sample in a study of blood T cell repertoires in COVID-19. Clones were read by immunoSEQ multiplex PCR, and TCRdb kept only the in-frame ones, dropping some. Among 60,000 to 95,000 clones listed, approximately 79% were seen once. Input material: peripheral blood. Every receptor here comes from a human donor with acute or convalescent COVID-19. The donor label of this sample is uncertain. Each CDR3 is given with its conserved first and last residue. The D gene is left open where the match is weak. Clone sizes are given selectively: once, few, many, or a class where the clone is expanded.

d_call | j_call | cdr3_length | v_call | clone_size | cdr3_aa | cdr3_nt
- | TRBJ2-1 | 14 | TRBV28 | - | CASSPGATVGEQFF | TGTGCCAGCAGTCCTGGGGCGACAGTGGGTGAGCAGTTCTTC
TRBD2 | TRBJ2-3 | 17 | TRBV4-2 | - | CASSQVGSGGVIDTQYF | TGTGCCAGCAGCCAAGTCGGGAGCGGGGGGGTGATAGATACGCAGTATTTT
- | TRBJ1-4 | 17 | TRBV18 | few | CASSPVRSADGGEKLFF | TGTGCCAGCTCACCAGTCAGGTCAGCAGACGGGGGTGAAAAACTGTTTTTT
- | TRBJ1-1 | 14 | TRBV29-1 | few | CSVEGRQFNGQAFF | TGCAGCGTTGAAGGGAGGCAGTTTAACGGACAAGCTTTCTTT
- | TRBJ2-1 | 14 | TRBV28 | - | CASSEVGTYNEQFF | TGTGCCAGCAGTGAGGTTGGGACATACAATGAGCAGTTCTTC
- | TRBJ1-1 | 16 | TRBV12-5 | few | CASGLGDRSTNTEAFF | TGTGCTAGTGGTTTGGGCGACAGGTCCACGAACACTGAAGCTTTCTTT
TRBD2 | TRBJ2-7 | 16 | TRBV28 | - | CASSLPTSGRAYEQYF | TGTGCCAGCAGTCTACCGACTAGCGGGAGGGCCTACGAGCAGTACTTC
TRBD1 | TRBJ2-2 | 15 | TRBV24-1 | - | CATQPGQVNTGELFF | TGTGCCACTCAACCGGGACAGGTGAACACCGGGGAGCTGTTTTTT
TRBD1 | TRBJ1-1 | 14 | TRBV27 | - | CASSPAAPGQKAFF | TGTGCCAGCAGTCCAGCGGCCCCGGGACAGAAAGCTTTCTTT
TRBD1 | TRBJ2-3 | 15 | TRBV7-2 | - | CASSLLGTGEDTQYF | TGTGCCAGCAGCTTATTGGGGACAGGGGAGGATACGCAGTATTTT
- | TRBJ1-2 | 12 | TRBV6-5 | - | CASRDGGYGYTF | TGTGCCAGCAGAGACGGGGGCTATGGCTACACCTTC
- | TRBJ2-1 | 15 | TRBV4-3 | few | CASSQSGSPYNEQFF | TGCGCCAGCAGCCAGTCGGGGAGCCCCTACAATGAGCAGTTCTTC
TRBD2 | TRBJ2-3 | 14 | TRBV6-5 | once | CASSSGSGTDTQYF | TGTGCCAGCAGTAGCGGGAGTGGCACAGATACGCAGTATTTT
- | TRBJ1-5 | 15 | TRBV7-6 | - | CASSLSVSDNQPQHF | TGTGCCAGCAGCTTATCGGTGTCCGACAATCAGCCCCAGCATTTT
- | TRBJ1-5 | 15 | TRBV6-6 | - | CASSPAGGSNQPQHF | TGTGCCAGCAGTCCCGCCGGGGGTAGCAATCAGCCCCAGCATTTT
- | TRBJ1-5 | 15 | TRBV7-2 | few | CASSQSGTNRQPQHF | TGTGCCAGCAGCCAGAGCGGCACTAATAGACAGCCCCAGCATTTT
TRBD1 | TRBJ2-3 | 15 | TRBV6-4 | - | CASSSGTGNTDTQYF | TGTGCCAGCAGTTCCGGGACAGGGAACACAGATACGCAGTATTTT
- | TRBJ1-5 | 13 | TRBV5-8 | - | CASRSDRYQPQHF | TGTGCCAGCAGGTCAGACAGATATCAGCCCCAGCATTTT
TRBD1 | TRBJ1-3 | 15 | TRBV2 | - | CASSGQGVGGNTIYF | TGTGCCAGCAGCGGACAGGGAGTAGGCGGAAACACCATATATTTT
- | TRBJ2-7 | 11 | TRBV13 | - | CASMRGNEQYF | TGTGCCAGCATGCGAGGGAACGAGCAGTACTTC
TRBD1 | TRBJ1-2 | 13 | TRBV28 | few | CASSKRVAGGYTF | TGTGCCAGCAGCAAAAGGGTGGCAGGGGGATACACCTTC
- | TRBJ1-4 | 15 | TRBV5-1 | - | CASSGLGHTNEKLFF | TGCGCCAGCAGTGGGTTAGGACATACTAATGAAAAACTGTTTTTT
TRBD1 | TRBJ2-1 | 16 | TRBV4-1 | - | CASNFAGTGSYNEQFF | TGCGCCAGCAATTTCGCCGGGACAGGGTCCTACAATGAGCAGTTCTTC
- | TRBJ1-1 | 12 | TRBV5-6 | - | CASSLPGAEAFF | TGTGCCAGCAGCCTACCGGGGGCTGAAGCTTTCTTT
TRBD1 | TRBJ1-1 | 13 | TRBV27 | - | CASSPGGAVEAFF | TGTGCCAGCAGTCCAGGGGGCGCGGTTGAAGCTTTCTTT
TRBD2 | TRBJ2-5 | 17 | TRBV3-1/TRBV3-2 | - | CASSQPLPGTRVGTQYF | TGTGCCAGCAGCCAACCGCTTCCCGGGACTAGGGTAGGGACCCAGTACTTC
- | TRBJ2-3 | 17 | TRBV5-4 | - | CASSTRTVPSSTDTQYF | TGTGCCAGCAGCACCAGGACAGTCCCTTCTAGCACAGATACGCAGTATTTT
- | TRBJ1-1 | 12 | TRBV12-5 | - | CASGLGRGEAFF | TGTGCTAGTGGTTTGGGTAGGGGTGAAGCTTTCTTT
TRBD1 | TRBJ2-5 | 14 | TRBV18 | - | CASSPTDRGETQYF | TGTGCCAGCTCACCGACTGACAGGGGTGAGACCCAGTACTTC
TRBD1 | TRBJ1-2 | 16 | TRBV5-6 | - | CASSVRPIQGAVGYTF | TGTGCCAGCAGCGTTCGCCCGATACAGGGGGCGGTTGGCTACACCTTC
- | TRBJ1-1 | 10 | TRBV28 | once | CASTRTEAFF | TGTGCCAGCACGAGGACTGAAGCTTTCTTT
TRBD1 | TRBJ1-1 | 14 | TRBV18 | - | CASSPGQMNTEAFF | TGTGCCAGCTCCCCGGGACAGATGAACACTGAAGCTTTCTTT
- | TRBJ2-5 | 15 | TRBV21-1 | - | CASSYGGCEWETQYF | TGTGCCAGCAGCTATGGAGGTTGTGAGTGGGAGACCCAGTACTTC
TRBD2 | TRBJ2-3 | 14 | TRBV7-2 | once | CASSPTSGTDTQYF | TGTGCCAGCAGCCCGACTAGCGGCACAGATACGCAGTATTTT
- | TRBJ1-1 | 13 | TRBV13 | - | CASSLGLTAEAFF | TGTGCCAGCAGCTTAGGCCTTACGGCTGAAGCTTTCTTT
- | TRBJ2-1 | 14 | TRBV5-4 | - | CASSFLGENNEQFF | TGTGCCAGCAGCTTCCTAGGGGAAAACAATGAGCAGTTCTTC
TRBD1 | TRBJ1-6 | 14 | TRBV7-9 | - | CASSRTGGNSPLHF | TGTGCCAGCAGCCGGACAGGGGGCAATTCACCCCTCCACTTT
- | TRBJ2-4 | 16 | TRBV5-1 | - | CASRSDGILAKNIQYF | TGCGCCAGCAGATCAGACGGGATCCTAGCCAAAAACATTCAGTACTTC
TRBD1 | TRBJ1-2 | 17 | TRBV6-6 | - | CASSRLTGRKANYGYTF | TGTGCCAGCAGTAGATTGACAGGGAGGAAGGCTAACTATGGCTACACCTTC
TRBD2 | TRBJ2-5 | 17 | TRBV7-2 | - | CASSLSSSGRSQETQYF | TGTGCCAGCAGCTTATCCAGTAGCGGGAGGTCCCAAGAGACCCAGTACTTC
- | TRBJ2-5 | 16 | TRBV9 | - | CASSPGTNERGETQYF | TGTGCCAGCAGCCCAGGGACAAACGAGAGAGGGGAGACCCAGTACTTC
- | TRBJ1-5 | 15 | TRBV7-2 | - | CASSLDSFGNQPQHF | TGTGCCAGCAGCTTAGATAGTTTTGGTAATCAGCCCCAGCATTTT
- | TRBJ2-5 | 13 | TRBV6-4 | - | CASSGDLGETQYF | TGTGCCAGCAGCGGAGACCTGGGAGAGACCCAGTACTTC
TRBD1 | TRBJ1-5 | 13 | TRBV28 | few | CGTGGGGNQPQHF | TGCGGGACAGGGGGCGGGGGAAATCAGCCCCAGCATTTT
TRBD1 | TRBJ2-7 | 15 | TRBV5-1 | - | CASSGGTGPTYEQYF | TGCGCCAGCAGCGGGGGGACAGGGCCTACCTACGAGCAGTACTTC
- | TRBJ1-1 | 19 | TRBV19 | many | CASSPTSGRGESRKNIAFF | TGTGCCAGTAGTCCGACCTCCGGGAGGGGAGAATCGAGGAAGAATATAGCTTTCTTT
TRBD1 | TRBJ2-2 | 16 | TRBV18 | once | CASSPPYRGRTGELFF | TGTGCCAGCTCACCACCGTACAGGGGGCGCACCGGGGAGCTGTTTTTT
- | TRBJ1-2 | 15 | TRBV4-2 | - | CASSPTFLANYGYTF | TGTGCCAGCAGTCCAACCTTCTTAGCTAACTATGGCTACACCTTC
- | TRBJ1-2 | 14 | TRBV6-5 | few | CASKDSPVAWGYTF | TGTGCCAGTAAAGACAGTCCAGTGGCATGGGGCTACACCTTC
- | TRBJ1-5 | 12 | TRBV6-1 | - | CASSEFRQPQHF | TGTGCCAGCAGTGAATTTAGACAGCCCCAGCATTTT
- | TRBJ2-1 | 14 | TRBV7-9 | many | CASSLKTEYNEQFF | TGTGCCAGCAGTCTGAAAACGGAGTACAATGAGCAGTTCTTC
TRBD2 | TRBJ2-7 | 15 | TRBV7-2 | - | CASSLLLAGATEQYF | TGTGCCAGCAGCTTATTACTAGCGGGAGCCACCGAGCAGTACTTC
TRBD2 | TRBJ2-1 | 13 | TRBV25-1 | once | CAIESGSADEQFF | TGTGCCATCGAGAGCGGGAGTGCTGATGAGCAGTTCTTC
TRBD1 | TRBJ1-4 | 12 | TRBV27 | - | CASRTGVEKLFF | TGTGCCAGCAGGACAGGGGTTGAAAAACTGTTTTTT
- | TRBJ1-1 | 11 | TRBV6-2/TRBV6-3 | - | CASSSLVEAFF | TGTGCCAGCAGTTCGTTAGTTGAAGCTTTCTTT